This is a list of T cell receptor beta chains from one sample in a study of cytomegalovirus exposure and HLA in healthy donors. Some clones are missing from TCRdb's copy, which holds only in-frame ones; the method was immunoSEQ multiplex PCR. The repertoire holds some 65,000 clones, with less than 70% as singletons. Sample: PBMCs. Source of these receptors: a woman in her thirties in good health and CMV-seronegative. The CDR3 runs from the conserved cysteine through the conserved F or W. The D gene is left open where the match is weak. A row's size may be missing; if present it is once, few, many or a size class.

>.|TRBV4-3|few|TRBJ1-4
CASSTERANEKLFF
TGCGCCAGCAGCACGGAGAGGGCTAATGAAAAACTGTTTTTT
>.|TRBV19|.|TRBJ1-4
CASSSRSINEKLFF
TGTGCCAGTAGTTCCAGGTCTATTAATGAAAAACTGTTTTTT
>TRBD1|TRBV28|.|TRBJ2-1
CASSSITGDSSSYNEQFF
TGTGCCAGCAGCTCCATAACAGGGGATTCAAGCTCCTACAATGAGCAGTTCTTC
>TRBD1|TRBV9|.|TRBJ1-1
CASSVGPGGWDTEAFF
TGTGCCAGCAGCGTAGGTCCAGGGGGCTGGGACACTGAAGCTTTCTTT
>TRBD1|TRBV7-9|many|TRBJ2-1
CASSYTGETYNEQFF
TGTGCCAGCAGTTATACAGGGGAGACCTACAATGAGCAGTTCTTC
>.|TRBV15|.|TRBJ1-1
CATSRDRIITEAFF
TGTGCCACCAGCAGAGACAGAATTATCACTGAAGCTTTCTTT
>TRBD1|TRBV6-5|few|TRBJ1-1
CASRRDRVGTEAFF
TGTGCCAGCAGGCGGGACAGGGTTGGCACTGAAGCTTTCTTT
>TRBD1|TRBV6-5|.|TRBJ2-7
CASSRGRHTYEQYF
TGTGCCAGCAGTAGGGGGCGGCACACCTACGAGCAGTACTTC
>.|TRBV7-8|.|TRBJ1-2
CASRFGAGNGYTF
TGTGCCAGCCGCTTCGGTGCAGGGAATGGCTACACCTTC
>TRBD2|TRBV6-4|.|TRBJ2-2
CASSGLAGNTGELFF
TGTGCCAGCAGCGGACTAGCGGGGAACACCGGGGAGCTGTTTTTT
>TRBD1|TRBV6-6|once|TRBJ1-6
CASSYSGDRDSPLHF
TGTGCCAGCAGTTACTCCGGGGACAGGGATTCACCCCTCCACTTT
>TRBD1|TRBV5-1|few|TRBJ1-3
CASSSDLTGGGNTIYF
TGCGCCAGCAGCTCCGACCTGACAGGGGGAGGAAACACCATATATTTT
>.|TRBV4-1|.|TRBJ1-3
CASSQAREGTIYF
TGCGCCAGCAGCCAGGCGCGGGAGGGGACCATATATTTT
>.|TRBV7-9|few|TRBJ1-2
CASSVSGAHYGYTF
TGTGCCAGCAGCGTATCAGGGGCGCACTATGGCTACACCTTC
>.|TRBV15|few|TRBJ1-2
CATSRAPGDNYGYTF
TGTGCCACCAGCAGAGCACCAGGGGATAACTATGGCTACACCTTC
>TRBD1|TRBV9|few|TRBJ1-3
CASSTQGASGNTIYF
TGTGCCAGCAGCACCCAGGGGGCTTCTGGAAACACCATATATTTT
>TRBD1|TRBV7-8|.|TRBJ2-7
CASSFSGTGSYEQYF
TGTGCCAGCAGCTTTTCCGGGACAGGATCTTACGAGCAGTACTTC
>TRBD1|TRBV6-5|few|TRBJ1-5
CASSRSQGVPQHF
TGTGCCAGCAGTCGTTCTCAGGGGGTGCCCCAGCATTTT
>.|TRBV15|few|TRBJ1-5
CATSRDRQAGQPQHF
TGTGCCACCAGCAGAGATCGGCAAGCGGGTCAGCCCCAGCATTTT
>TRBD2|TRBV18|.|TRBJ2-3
CASSRTSGGAGADTQYF
TGTGCCAGCTCACGGACTAGCGGGGGGGCTGGAGCAGATACGCAGTATTTT
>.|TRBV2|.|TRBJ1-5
CASSVRGDTQPQHF
TGTGCCAGTAGTGTCCGGGGGGATACCCAGCCCCAGCATTTT
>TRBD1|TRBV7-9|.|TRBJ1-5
CASSSPGQGADQPQHF
TGTGCCAGCAGCTCCCCGGGACAGGGGGCAGATCAGCCCCAGCATTTT
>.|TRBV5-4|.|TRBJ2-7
CASSTPGSYEQYF
TGTGCCAGCAGCACCCCCGGCTCCTACGAGCAGTACTTC
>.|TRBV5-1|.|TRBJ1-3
CASSFFSGRSGNTIYF
TGCGCCAGCAGCTTCTTCTCGGGTCGCTCTGGAAACACCATATATTTT
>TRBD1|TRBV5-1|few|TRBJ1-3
CASGRDSSGNTIYF
TGCGCCTCAGGCCGGGACAGCTCTGGAAACACCATATATTTT
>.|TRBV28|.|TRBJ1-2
CASSLNRRLGGYTF
TGTGCCAGCAGTTTGAATCGGAGGTTGGGAGGCTACACCTTC
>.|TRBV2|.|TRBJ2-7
CASRARGLPGSEQYF
TGTGCCAGCAGGGCCCGTGGGTTACCCGGGTCCGAGCAGTACTTC
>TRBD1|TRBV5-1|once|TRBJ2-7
CASSLRTGLNEQYF
TGCGCCAGCAGCCTGAGGACAGGGTTGAACGAGCAGTACTTC
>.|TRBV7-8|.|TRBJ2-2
CASSLVGLGELFF
TGTGCCAGCAGCTTAGTTGGCTTAGGGGAGCTGTTTTTT
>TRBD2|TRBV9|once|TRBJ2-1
CASSVGLAGDGSEQFF
TGTGCCAGCAGCGTTGGGCTAGCGGGGGACGGAAGTGAGCAGTTCTTC
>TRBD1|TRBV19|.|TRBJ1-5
CASSSGQGSRQPQHF
TGTGCCAGTAGTAGTGGACAGGGTTCCCGACAGCCCCAGCATTTT
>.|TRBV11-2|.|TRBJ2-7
CASSLGLAGSYEQYF
TGTGCCAGCAGCTTAGGACTTGCGGGATCCTACGAGCAGTACTTC
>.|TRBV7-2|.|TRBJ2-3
CASSREPNPPTQYF
TGTGCCAGCAGCCGCGAGCCCAACCCTCCTACGCAGTATTTT
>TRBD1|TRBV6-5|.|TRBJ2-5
CASSRDRAIQETQYF
TGTGCCAGCAGTCGGGACAGGGCCATTCAAGAGACCCAGTACTTC
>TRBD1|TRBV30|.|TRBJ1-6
CAWSAGRGTSPLHF
TGTGCCTGGAGTGCTGGCAGGGGGACTTCACCCCTCCACTTT
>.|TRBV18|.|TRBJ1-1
CASSPAGNFRDTEAFF
TGTGCCAGCTCACCGGCGGGGAACTTTCGGGACACTGAAGCTTTCTTT
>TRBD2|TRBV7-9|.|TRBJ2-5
CASSLLAGGFQETQYF
TGTGCCAGCAGCTTACTGGCGGGGGGTTTCCAAGAGACCCAGTACTTC
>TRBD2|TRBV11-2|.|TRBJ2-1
CASSSRAGGGREQFF
TGTGCCAGCAGCTCTCGAGCGGGGGGCGGCCGTGAGCAGTTCTTC
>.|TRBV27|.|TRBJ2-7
CASRPAGHLAYEQYF
TGTGCCAGCAGGCCAGCGGGCCATCTGGCCTACGAGCAGTACTTC
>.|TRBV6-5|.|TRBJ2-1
CASSYGRGIGEQFF
TGTGCCAGCAGTTACGGACGAGGGATAGGCGAGCAGTTCTTC
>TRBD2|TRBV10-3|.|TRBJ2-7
CAIRSSSGGASYEQYF
TGTGCCATCAGATCCAGTAGCGGGGGGGCCTCCTACGAGCAGTACTTC